Below are 11 T cell receptor beta chains sequenced from a single sample in a study of T-cell reconstitution after alpha-beta-depleted transplantation in children (dated by TCRdb to the mid-2010s). The library was obtained by PCR. For sequencing, an Illumina HiSeq 2500 was employed. TCR libraries were prepared with molecular barcoding, using unique molecular identifiers to normalize TCRbeta repertoire quantification. The raw public data were reprocessed by TCRdb itself: fastp quality trimming at Q25, MiXCR clonotype calling, in-frame beta chains only. Each CDR3 protein appears once, grouped with its most common genes and DNA. The sample table shows a few hundred thousand distinct CDR3 sequences, and 13% are seen once. In total, the top ten clones hold over 2% of the sample. This sample's treatment or condition label indicates: allogeneic hematopoietic cell transplantation with graft depleted of TCRalphabeta T cells and CD19 B cells.

This specimen was PBMCs, mostly from graft donor cells, taken 360 days after TCRalphabeta/CD19-depleted stem cell transplant. The source of these receptors is a male patient younger than 18 who had a stem cell transplant for acute myeloid leukemia, so the T cells may come from the graft donor.

This clonotype appeared a single time. This sequence joins TRBV4-3 and TRBJ2-3; 12 nucleotides match TRBD2. The V gene end was trimmed by 8 bases and the J gene end by 4 bases; junction bases not matched to a gene: 7. Germline V lookup: CDR1 LGHNA, CDR2 YSLEER. This CDR3 region has 15 residues. The chain's CDR3 is CASARLAGEADTQYF. The CDR3 nucleotides are TGCGCCAGCGCTCGACTAGCGGGAGAGGCAGATACGCAGTATTTT.

The V and J genes are TRBV20-1 and TRBJ2-1; no definite D call. Germline CDR1 DFQATT, CDR2 SNEGSKA (reference sequence). The CDR3 has 14 residues. Trimming removed 3 bases from V and 3 bases from J, with 12 bases in between. CDR3 amino acids: CSARAKYFYNEQFF. The CDR3 DNA reads TGCAGTGCTAGGGCCAAATATTTCTACAATGAGCAGTTCTTC.

In this sample, this clonotype turned up a few times. The chain uses TRBV20-1 and TRBJ2-1, with D perhaps assigned TRBD1 or TRBD2 (5 bases each). Germline lookup yields CDR1 DFQATT and CDR2 SNEGSKA (reference sequence). The CDR3 contains 12 residues. The CDR3 DNA reads as TGCAAATCGGGGCTCCTTTACAATGAGCAGTTCTTC. Amino acid sequence: CKSGLLYNEQFF.

A few counts support this clonotype. The chain couples TRBV3-1 to TRBJ2-3; 9 nucleotides line up with TRBD2. The CDR3 is made up of 17 amino acids. V was pared by 1 base and J by 8 bases, with 13 bases of the junction left unmatched. Germline CDR1 reads LGHDT; CDR2 reads YNNKEL (reference sequence). CDR3 loop: CASSQVLAGVPPPTQYF. The DNA of the CDR3 is TGTGCCAGCAGCCAAGTGTTAGCGGGAGTTCCTCCCCCTACGCAGTATTTT.

A note on this clonotype: Relative to the germline gene, one junction end is altered; a read error may explain this. This sequence joins TRBV29-1 and TRBJ2-5; a possible D gene is TRBD2 (6 bases). The CDR3 has 10 amino acids. CDR1 is SQVTM, CDR2 ANQGSEA, per germline. The CDR3 region has the DNA TGCAGCGTTGTGGGGGGTCCCCTCCTCTTC. It codes for CSVVGGPLLF.

This clonotype has a count of ten or more. The chain links TRBV6-5 to TRBJ2-7, with D perhaps assigned TRBD1 or TRBD2 (5 bases each). This CDR3 is 14 amino acids long. Trimming pared 2 bases from V and 7 bases from J, leaving 15 bases between. Per the germline V gene, CDR1 is MNHEY and CDR2 is SVGAGI. The CDR3 coding sequence is TGTGCCAGCAGTTACACGGGACGGTTGGATGAGCAGTACTTC. Amino acids: CASSYTGRLDEQYF.

V and J are TRBV21-1 and TRBJ1-1; the table's D gene call, TRBD1, was not cross checked with the DNA. TRBV21-1 is described as a pseudogene. This CDR3 has 14 amino acids. CDR3 residues: CASSKARGGDEAFF. The CDR3 nucleotides read TGTGCCAGCAGCAAAGCTCGAGGGGGAGATGAAGCTTTCTTT.

Here the CDR3 reads CASSFLTSGKYNEQFF. The CDR3 region has the DNA TGTGCCAGCAGCTTTCTGACTAGCGGGAAATACAATGAGCAGTTCTTC. The chain is built from TRBV5-6 and TRBJ2-1; the match to TRBD2 covers 11 bases. The CDR3 loop spans 16 amino acids. The germline V gene encodes CDR1 SGHDT and CDR2 YYEEEE. V lost 2 bases, J lost 4 bases, and 5 bases stayed unmatched. Based on the CDR3 plus reference TRBV5-6 and TRBJ2-1, the full variable domain is DAGVTQSPTHLIKTRGQQVTLRCSPKSGHDTVSWYQQALGQGPQFIFQYYEEEERQRGNFPDRFSGHQFPNYSSELNVNALLLGDSALYLCASSFLTSGKYNEQFFGPGTRLTVL.

The chain joins TRBV24-1 to TRBJ2-2; 7 nucleotides align to TRBD2. CDR3 size: 13 residues. V lost 7 bases, J lost 5 bases, and 3 bases stayed unmatched. Germline V lookup: CDR1 KGHDR, CDR2 SFDVKD. This CDR3 reads CATRGLQTGELFF. CDR3 nucleotide sequence: TGTGCCACCAGGGGACTACAAACCGGGGAGCTGTTTTTT.

The rearrangement uses TRBV25-1 and TRBJ2-7; the D is unclear. V lost 5 bases and J lost 1, with 12 bases in between. This CDR3 is 14 amino acids long. Germline V gene lookup returns CDR1 MGHDK and CDR2 SYGVNS. The CDR3 loop reads CASSTTYTSYEQYF. The DNA for the CDR3 is TGTGCCAGCAGTACGACTTACACTTCCTACGAGCAGTACTTC.

This chain connects TRBV4-3 to TRBJ2-7; D is unclear. The germline V gene has CDR1 LGHNA and CDR2 YSLEER. V lost 3 bases and J 7 bases, leaving 16 bases between the germline ends. The CDR3 has 14 residues. CDR3: CASSQVGVAGEQYF. In DNA, the CDR3 is TGCGCCAGCAGCCAGGTCGGAGTAGCAGGAGAGCAGTACTTC.